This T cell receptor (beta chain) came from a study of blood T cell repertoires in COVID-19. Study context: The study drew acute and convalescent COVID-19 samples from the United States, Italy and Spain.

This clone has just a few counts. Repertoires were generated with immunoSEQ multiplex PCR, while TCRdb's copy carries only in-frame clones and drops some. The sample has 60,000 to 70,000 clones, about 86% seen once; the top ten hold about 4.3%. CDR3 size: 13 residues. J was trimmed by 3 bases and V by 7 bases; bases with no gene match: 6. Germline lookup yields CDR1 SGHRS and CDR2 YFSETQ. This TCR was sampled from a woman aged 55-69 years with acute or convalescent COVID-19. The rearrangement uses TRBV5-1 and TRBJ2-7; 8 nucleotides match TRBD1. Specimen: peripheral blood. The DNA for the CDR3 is TGCGCCAGCTCAGGGGGCATAGGCTACGAGCAGTACTTC. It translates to CASSGGIGYEQYF.